This is a list of T cell receptor beta chains from one sample in a study of shared clonotypes between healthy human individuals. Clones were sequenced by immunoSEQ multiplex PCR, and TCRdb holds only the in-frame ones, with some missing. The sample has 2 million to 2.5 million clones; 93% are singletons. The sample comprised naive CD4+ T cells from PBMCs. The origin of the receptors is a man between 18 and 35 years old in good health. Some clones in this sample may be carry-over from other donors' samples. Both conserved end residues are trimmed from each CDR3.

TRBJ1-2,TRBV6-1,ASSPAETTIGYT
TRBJ2-1,TRBV19,ASRPDGTSYNEQF
TRBJ1-1,TRBV6-6,ASSFNRGNTEAF
TRBJ2-3,TRBV4-3,ASSQDLRGSTDTQY
TRBJ2-4,TRBV28,ASHHPGGNIQY
TRBJ2-2,TRBV18,ASSPGRGQELF
TRBJ1-1,TRBV30,AWSVRTGGKAF
TRBJ2-7,TRBV20-1,SAPKPEQY
TRBJ1-4,TRBV2,AILRARGPTNEKLF
TRBJ2-2,TRBV5-1,ASSLLAGESGELF
TRBJ1-5,TRBV7-3,ASSLVNQGGNQPQH
TRBJ1-2,TRBV5-4,ASSPGAPQGYGYT
TRBJ1-1,TRBV2,ASSRRDRGNTEAF
TRBJ1-4,TRBV29-1,SVAGEAKLF
TRBJ1-1,TRBV6-6,ASSYSGGSMEAF
TRBJ2-4,TRBV28,ASSPSWASKNIQY
TRBJ2-7,TRBV7-6,ASSYAPGDYEQY
TRBJ2-7,TRBV5-6,ASSFIGYSYEQY
TRBJ2-1,TRBV6-1,ASSEGLIYNEQF
TRBJ2-7,TRBV29-1,SVSSSYEQY
TRBJ2-3,TRBV7-9,ASRPNALAGGADTQY
TRBJ2-5,TRBV5-1,ASSYIGGSRGETQY
TRBJ1-1,TRBV9,ASSQQDNTEAF
TRBJ1-3,TRBV30,AWSDRGDSGNTIY
TRBJ1-2,TRBV6-5,ASSYWSPTENYGYT
TRBJ2-5,TRBV5-1,ASSLEAWPQY
TRBJ2-7,TRBV18,ASSPGQGSYEQY
TRBJ2-7,TRBV27,ASSLALESNGEQY
TRBJ2-7,TRBV7-3,ASSLGSAGAYEQY
TRBJ1-2,TRBV5-1,ASSLGTPTGRLNYGYT
TRBJ2-1,TRBV7-9,ASSQPLRGSSYNEQF
TRBJ1-3,TRBV6-5,ASRSTGGRGNTIY
TRBJ2-7,TRBV15,ATSRVRGQAYEQY
TRBJ2-2,TRBV11-2,ASSLIIGNTGELF
NA,TRBV11-1,ASSAEYEQY
TRBJ2-1,TRBV11-3,ASSLGGSGGGYNEQF
TRBJ2-3,TRBV9,ASSVAPSALTNTQY
TRBJ2-2,TRBV5-4,ASSFQFGRTTLGTGELF
TRBJ2-7,TRBV4-3,ASSQNPAGGRTPYEQY
TRBJ2-7,TRBV18,ASSPRLRSSIEQY
TRBJ1-2,TRBV18,ASSPGLGEGRGYT
TRBJ2-3,TRBV9,ASSPGTSGVTDTQY
TRBJ2-3,TRBV19,ASSIARSTDTQY
TRBJ2-3,TRBV28,ASRRPETDTQY
TRBJ2-2,TRBV5-6,ASSLVGTGNTGELF
TRBJ2-7,TRBV7-9,ASSSQGYEQY
TRBJ1-3,TRBV2,ASSVGGALSGNTIY
TRBJ1-2,TRBV4-3,ASSQEGYYGYT
TRBJ1-4,TRBV7-2,ASSSVGGRLAEKLF
TRBJ1-3,TRBV9,ASSPMDSSGNTIY
TRBJ1-2,TRBV13,ASSRRLRANYGYT
TRBJ2-5,TRBV5-4,ASRPWRDEETQY
TRBJ2-2,TRBV19,ASRAGPQPTGELF
TRBJ2-7,TRBV19,ATRGTDPPYEQY
TRBJ2-7,TRBV25-1,ASSELGSALSY
TRBJ2-6,TRBV7-3,ASSLTGGPGANVLT
TRBJ2-2,TRBV9,ASSVGGYEGSGELF
TRBJ2-3,TRBV5-1,ASSLDTSVRGDTQY
TRBJ2-3,TRBV6-4,ATRTSGSRADTQY
TRBJ2-2,TRBV5-1,ASSTEGITGELF